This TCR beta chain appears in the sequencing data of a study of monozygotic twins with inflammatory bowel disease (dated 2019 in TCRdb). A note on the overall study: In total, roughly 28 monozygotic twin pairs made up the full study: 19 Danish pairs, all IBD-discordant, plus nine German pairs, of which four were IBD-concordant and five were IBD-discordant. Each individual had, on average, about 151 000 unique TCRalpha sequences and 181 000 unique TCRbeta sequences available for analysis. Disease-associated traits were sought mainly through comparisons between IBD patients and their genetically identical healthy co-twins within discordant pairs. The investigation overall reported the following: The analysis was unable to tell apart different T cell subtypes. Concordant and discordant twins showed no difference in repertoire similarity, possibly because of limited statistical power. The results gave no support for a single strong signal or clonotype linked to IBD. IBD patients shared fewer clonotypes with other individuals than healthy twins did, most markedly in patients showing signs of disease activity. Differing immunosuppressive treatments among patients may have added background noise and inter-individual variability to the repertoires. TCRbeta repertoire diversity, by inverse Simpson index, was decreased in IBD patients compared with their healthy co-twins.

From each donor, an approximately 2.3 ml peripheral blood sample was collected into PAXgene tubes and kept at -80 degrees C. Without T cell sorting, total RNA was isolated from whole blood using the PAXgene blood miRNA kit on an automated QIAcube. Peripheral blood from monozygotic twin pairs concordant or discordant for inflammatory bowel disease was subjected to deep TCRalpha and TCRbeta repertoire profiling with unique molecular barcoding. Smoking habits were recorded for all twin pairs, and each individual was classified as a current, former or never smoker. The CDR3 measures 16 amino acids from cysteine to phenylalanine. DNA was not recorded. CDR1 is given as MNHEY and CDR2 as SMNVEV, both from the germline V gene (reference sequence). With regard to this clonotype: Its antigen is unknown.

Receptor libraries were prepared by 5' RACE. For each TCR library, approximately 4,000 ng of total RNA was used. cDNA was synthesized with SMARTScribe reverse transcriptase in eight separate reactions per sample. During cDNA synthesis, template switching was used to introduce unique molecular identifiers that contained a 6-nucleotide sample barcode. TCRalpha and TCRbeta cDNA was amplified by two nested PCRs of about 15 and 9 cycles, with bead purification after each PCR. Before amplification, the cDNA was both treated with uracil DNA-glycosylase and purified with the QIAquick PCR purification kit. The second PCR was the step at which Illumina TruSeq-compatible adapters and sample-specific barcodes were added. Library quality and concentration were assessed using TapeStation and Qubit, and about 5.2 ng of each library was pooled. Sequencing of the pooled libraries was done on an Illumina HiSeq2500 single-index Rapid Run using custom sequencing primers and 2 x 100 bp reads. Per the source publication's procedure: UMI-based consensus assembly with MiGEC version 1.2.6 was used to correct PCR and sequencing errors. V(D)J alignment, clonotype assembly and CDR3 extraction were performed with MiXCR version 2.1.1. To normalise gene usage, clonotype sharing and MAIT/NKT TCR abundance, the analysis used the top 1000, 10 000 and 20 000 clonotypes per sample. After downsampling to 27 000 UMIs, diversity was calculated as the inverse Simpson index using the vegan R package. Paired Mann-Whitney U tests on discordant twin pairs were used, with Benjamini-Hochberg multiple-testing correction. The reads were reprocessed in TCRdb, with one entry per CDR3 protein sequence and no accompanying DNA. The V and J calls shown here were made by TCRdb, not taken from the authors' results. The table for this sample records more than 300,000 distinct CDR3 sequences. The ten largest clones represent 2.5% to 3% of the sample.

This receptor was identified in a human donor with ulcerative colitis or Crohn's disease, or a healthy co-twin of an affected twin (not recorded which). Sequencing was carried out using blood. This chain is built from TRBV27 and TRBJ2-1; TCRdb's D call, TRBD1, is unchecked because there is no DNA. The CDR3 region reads CASSLSDREHGNEQFF.